Listed below are T cell receptor beta chains from one sample, sequenced in a study of T cells in Graves' hyperthyroidism and ophthalmopathy. MiXCR was run by TCRdb on the multiplex PCR reads, yielding one entry per CDR3 protein. The sample has 600,000 or so distinct CDR3 sequences; 12% to 15% are singletons. Material: blood. Every receptor here comes from a young woman with Graves' ophthalmopathy. CDR3s include the opening cysteine and the closing phenylalanine or tryptophan. D genes are given only for firm matches. A row's size may be missing; if present it is once, few, many or a size class.

clone size	V gene	J gene	D gene	CDR3 length	CDR3 DNA	CDR3 protein
-	TRBV10-3	TRBJ1-5	-	16	TGTGCCATCAGTGAGTCGTACAGGGAGGAGAATCAGCCCCAGCATTTT	CAISESYREENQPQHF
many	TRBV7-9	TRBJ2-2	-	17	TGTGCCAGCAGACCCCCGGGGGGCGAAGCGAACACCGGGGAGCTGTTTTTT	CASRPPGGEANTGELFF
few	TRBV7-9	TRBJ2-6	-	20	TGTGCCAGCAGCCTAAGAAGGCTTGACAGTGGCTTATCTGGGGCCAACGTCCTGACTTTC	CASSLRRLDSGLSGANVLTF
many	TRBV9	TRBJ2-7	TRBD2	15	TGTGCCAGCAGCATGCAAGCGGGAGGGCTGGACGAGCAGTACTTC	CASSMQAGGLDEQYF
many	TRBV6-1	TRBJ2-1	-	15	TGTGCCAGCGGGGAAACAGGATCCTCCTACAATGAGCAGTTCTTC	CASGETGSSYNEQFF
-	TRBV9	TRBJ1-1	-	13	TGTGCCAGCAGCCCTTCTATTGGGACTGAAGCTTTCTTT	CASSPSIGTEAFF
few	TRBV7-9	TRBJ1-4	-	15	TGTGCCAGCACTGAGGCAGGGACAACTAATGAAAAACTGTTTTTT	CASTEAGTTNEKLFF
many	TRBV12-3/TRBV12-4	TRBJ1-3	-	15	TGTGCCAGCAGTTATGCCGTACGGGGTGGAAACACCATATATTTT	CASSYAVRGGNTIYF
few	TRBV4-1	TRBJ2-2	-	14	TGCGCCAGCAGCCAAGGTGGAGGAGGCGGGGAGCTGTTTTTT	CASSQGGGGGELFF
many	TRBV6-2/TRBV6-3	TRBJ2-7	-	14	TGTGCCAGCGGTGGGTGGGACATCACCTACGAGCAGTACTTC	CASGGWDITYEQYF
few	TRBV4-2	TRBJ2-5	-	20	TGTGCCAGCAGCCAAGGGGCAGGGAGGTGGAAAGGGTCGCGGCAAGAGACCCAGTACTTC	CASSQGAGRWKGSRQETQYF
-	TRBV29-1	TRBJ1-5	-	13	TGCAGCGTTGGGAATGGTCCTAATCAGCCCCAGCATTTT	CSVGNGPNQPQHF
many	TRBV10-3	TRBJ2-1	TRBD2	16	TGTGCCATCAGTCAAGGGGTAGCGGGAGGGAACTATGAGCAGTTCTTC	CAISQGVAGGNYEQFF
many	TRBV12-3/TRBV12-4	TRBJ2-1	-	11	TGTGCCAGCAGCACTGGGCTGGAGCAGTTCTTC	CASSTGLEQFF
many	TRBV20-1	TRBJ2-1	TRBD1	15	TGCAGTGCTGGAGGCGTATGGACAGGGGGCCATGAGCAGTTCTTC	CSAGGVWTGGHEQFF
-	TRBV19	TRBJ2-5	-	16	TGTGCCAGTAGTCCGAGGGACGGAAAGTACCAAGAGACCCAGTACTTC	CASSPRDGKYQETQYF
few	TRBV20-1	TRBJ2-7	-	18	TGCAGTGCTAGAGATACCGAGAGGAAAGGAGGGGTGGTATACGAGCAGTACTTC	CSARDTERKGGVVYEQYF
-	TRBV12-3/TRBV12-4	TRBJ2-5	-	12	TGTGCCAGCAGTTTATCGGGGCAGACCCAGTACTTC	CASSLSGQTQYF
many	TRBV6-1	TRBJ2-2	TRBD1	16	TGTGCCAGCAGTGGGGACAGGTCGTCCCCCACCGGGGAGCTGTTTTTT	CASSGDRSSPTGELFF
few	TRBV19	TRBJ2-7	TRBD1	14	TGTGCCAGTAGTGACAGGGTACCACCCTACGAGCAGTACTTC	CASSDRVPPYEQYF